This T cell receptor beta chain is drawn from a study of T cell changes during pregnancy in multiple sclerosis. Libraries were prepared by immunoSEQ multiplex PCR; TCRdb keeps only in-frame clonotypes and omits some of them. The table includes some 120,000 clones, roughly 92% detected once. Germline CDR1 and CDR2: LNHNV and YYDKDF (reference sequence). The CDR3 is made up of 16 amino acids. The V segment lost 0 bases and the J segment 6 bases; nucleotides outside the gene matches: 4. The gene calls are TRBV15 and TRBJ2-2; 10 bases align to TRBD2. This material consisted of peripheral blood, taken in the third trimester of pregnancy. The receptor was isolated from a female donor with multiple sclerosis, enrolled in a pregnancy study. CDR3 bases: TGTGCCACCAGCAGAGAGGGACTAGCGAATGCCGGGGAGCTGTTTTTT. Its protein is CATSREGLANAGELFF.